These T cell receptor beta chains were read from a single sample in a study of blood T cells in healthy people across ages. TCRdb reprocessed the 5' RACE reads with MiXCR, giving one entry per CDR3 protein. This sample has approximately 1,000,000 distinct CDR3 sequences, with more than 30% found just once. The source material was blood. These receptors originate from a man between 18 and 35 years old in good health. CDR3s include the opening cysteine and the closing phenylalanine or tryptophan. D genes are given only for firm matches. Only part of the rows carry a size: once, few, many, or a class if the clone is expanded.

v_gene	j_gene	abundance	d_gene	CDR3nt	CDR3aa
TRBV6-1	TRBJ1-2	.	.	TGTGCCAGCAGCAAACCGGGGGGCGGCGGCTACACCTTC	CASSKPGGGGYTF
TRBV9	TRBJ1-5	many	.	TGTGCCAGCAGCGTCCAGGGTAATCAGCCCCAGCATTTT	CASSVQGNQPQHF
TRBV7-2	TRBJ2-3	.	.	TGTGCCAGCAGCTTAGGGCAGTGGGCGGATACGCAGTATTTT	CASSLGQWADTQYF
TRBV29-1	TRBJ2-6	few	.	TGCAGCGTTGAAACAACAGGGCGGGACGTCCTGACTTTC	CSVETTGRDVLTF
TRBV20-1	TRBJ2-7	once	TRBD1	TGCAGTGCTCAGGACAGGTGGGAGCAGTACTTC	CSAQDRWEQYF
TRBV20-1	TRBJ1-2	once	.	TGCAGTGCTAGAGATATGGGGCAGACCTATGGCTACACCTTC	CSARDMGQTYGYTF
TRBV20-1	TRBJ1-2	few	.	TGCAGTGCGTACACAGAGAACTATGGCTACACCTTC	CSAYTENYGYTF
TRBV10-3	TRBJ2-3	.	TRBD1	TGTGCCACCCTCCCCGGGACAGGGCTCACAGATACGCAGTATTTT	CATLPGTGLTDTQYF
TRBV24-1	TRBJ1-2	.	.	TGTGCCACCAGTGATTTCGCCCGGGACTATGACTACACCTTC	CATSDFARDYDYTF
TRBV19	TRBJ1-1	once	.	TGTGCCAGTAGTATTGTTGGACCGAACACTGAAGCTTTCTTT	CASSIVGPNTEAFF
TRBV5-1	TRBJ2-7	.	TRBD1	TGCGCCAGCAGCTTGGCAGGGGGCCAGGTCTACGAGCAGTACTTC	CASSLAGGQVYEQYF
TRBV25-1	TRBJ2-1	few	.	TGTGCCAGCAGTGAATGGTGGGGGGATGATTCGGGTTACAATGAGCAGTTCTTC	CASSEWWGDDSGYNEQFF
TRBV29-1	TRBJ2-3	many	.	TGCAGCGTTGAAGAAGGACAGAGTCCAGATACGCAGTATTTT	CSVEEGQSPDTQYF